This TCR beta chain came from a study of blood T cell repertoires in COVID-19. Study background: Acute and convalescent COVID-19 samples came from the United States, Italy and Spain.

Cohort 3 donors were reported recovered after two negative PCRs, clearance, or symptom resolution. The CDR3 is made up of 16 amino acids. J was trimmed by 7 bases and V by 2 bases; bases with no gene match: 8. The germline V gene encodes CDR1 MNHEY and CDR2 SVGAGI. Assay: immunoSEQ multiplex PCR; the TCRdb copy retains only in-frame clones and omits some. This table has approximately 390,000 clones, around nine tenths appearing once. Specimen: PBMCs or T cells enriched from blood (not recorded which). The chain carries TRBV6-5 and TRBJ2-1, with TRBD2 identical over 10 bases. The TCR originated in a woman aged 45-60 years who had recovered from COVID-19. CDR3 sequence (DNA): TGTGCCAGCAGTTACGAAGCGGGGGGGAGATTGAATGAGCAGTTCTTC. Amino acid sequence: CASSYEAGGRLNEQFF.